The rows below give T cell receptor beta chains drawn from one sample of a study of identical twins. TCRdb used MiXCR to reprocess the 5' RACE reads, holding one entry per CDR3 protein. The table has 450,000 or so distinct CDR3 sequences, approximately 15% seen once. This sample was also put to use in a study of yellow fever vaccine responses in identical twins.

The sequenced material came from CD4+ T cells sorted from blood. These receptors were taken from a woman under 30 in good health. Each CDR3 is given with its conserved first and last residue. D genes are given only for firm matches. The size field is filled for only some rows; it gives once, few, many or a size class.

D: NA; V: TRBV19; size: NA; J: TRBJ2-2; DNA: TGTGCCAGTAGTATAACCGGACCGAGGGACACCGGGGAGCTGTTTTTT; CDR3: CASSITGPRDTGELFF
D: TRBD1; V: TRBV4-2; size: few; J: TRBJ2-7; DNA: TGTGCCAGCAGCCAACCGGGACAGATTTACGAGCAGTACTTC; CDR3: CASSQPGQIYEQYF
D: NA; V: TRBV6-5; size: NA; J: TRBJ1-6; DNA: TGTGCCAGCAGTTACTCGATTGAGGGGAATTCACCCCTCCACTTT; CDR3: CASSYSIEGNSPLHF
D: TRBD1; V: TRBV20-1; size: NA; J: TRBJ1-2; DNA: TGCAGTGCTAGAGTAAGGGGTGACAGGGCTTCTAACTATGGCTACACCTTC; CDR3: CSARVRGDRASNYGYTF
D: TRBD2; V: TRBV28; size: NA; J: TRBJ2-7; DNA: TGTGCCAGCAGTTCGTCTAGCGGGACCCACTATGAGCAGTACTTC; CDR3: CASSSSSGTHYEQYF
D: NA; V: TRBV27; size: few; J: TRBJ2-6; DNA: TGTGCCAGCAGTCTGAGGGATTATGGGGCCAACGTCCTGACTTTC; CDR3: CASSLRDYGANVLTF
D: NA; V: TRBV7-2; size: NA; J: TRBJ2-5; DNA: TGTGCCAGCATGGATAGCGGAGCTTTGGAGACCCAGTACTTC; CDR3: CASMDSGALETQYF
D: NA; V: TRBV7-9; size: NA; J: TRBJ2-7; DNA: TGTGCCAGCAGCCCCAGGGACTCCGAGCAGTACTTC; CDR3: CASSPRDSEQYF
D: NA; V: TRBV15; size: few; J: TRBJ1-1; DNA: TGTGCCACCAGGGGCCCAGACCGAAGTGAAGCTTTCTTT; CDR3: CATRGPDRSEAFF
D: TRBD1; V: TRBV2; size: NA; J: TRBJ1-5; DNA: TGTGCCAGCAGTGGAAGACAGGGGGCTCTGAGCAATCAGCCCCAGCATTTT; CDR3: CASSGRQGALSNQPQHF
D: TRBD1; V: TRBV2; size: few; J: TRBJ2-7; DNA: TGTGCCAGCAATATTAGGGACAGGGGGCAGTACGAGCAGTACTTC; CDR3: CASNIRDRGQYEQYF
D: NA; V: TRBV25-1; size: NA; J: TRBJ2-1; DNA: TGTGCCAGCAGCAGAACAAATGGGGAAGACAATGAGCAGTTCTTC; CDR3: CASSRTNGEDNEQFF
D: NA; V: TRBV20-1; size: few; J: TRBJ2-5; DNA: TGCAGTGCTAGAGACCCCGGACAGAAAGAGACCCAGTACTTC; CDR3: CSARDPGQKETQYF
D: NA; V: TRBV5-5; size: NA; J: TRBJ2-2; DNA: TGTGCCATCGACCTTGGAGTCGGCACCGGGGAGCTGTTTTTT; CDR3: CAIDLGVGTGELFF
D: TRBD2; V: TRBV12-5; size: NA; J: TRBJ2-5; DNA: TGTGCTAGTGGTTCCGGGACTAGCGGACAAGAGACCCAGTACTTC; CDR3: CASGSGTSGQETQYF
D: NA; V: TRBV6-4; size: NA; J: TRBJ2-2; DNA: TGTGCCAGCAGTGCCAGGGGGAACACCGGGGAGCTGTTTTTT; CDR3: CASSARGNTGELFF
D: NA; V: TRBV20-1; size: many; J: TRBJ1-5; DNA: TGCAGTGCTAGAAGGGACGAGAGGAGCAATCAGCCCCAGCATTTT; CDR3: CSARRDERSNQPQHF
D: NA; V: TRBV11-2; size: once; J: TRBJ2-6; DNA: TGTGCCAGCAGCCTCTCGGGCAGGGCTCTCTCTGGGGCCAACGTCCTGACTTTC; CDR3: CASSLSGRALSGANVLTF
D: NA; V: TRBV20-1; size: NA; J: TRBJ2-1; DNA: TGCAGTGCTAGATATGGTTCGTTGGGGTACAATGAGCAGTTCTTC; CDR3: CSARYGSLGYNEQFF
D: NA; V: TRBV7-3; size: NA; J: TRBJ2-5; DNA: TGTGCCAGCAGCTCTACACCACAAGAGACCCAGTACTTC; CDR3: CASSSTPQETQYF
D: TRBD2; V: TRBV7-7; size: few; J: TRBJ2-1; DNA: TGTGCTAGCAGCGGAGGGAGCGGGAGTGTAAATGAGCAGTTCTTC; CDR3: CASSGGSGSVNEQFF
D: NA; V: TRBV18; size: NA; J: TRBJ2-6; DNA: TGTGCCAGCTCACCAACCCAGGGGCAGATAGCTGGGGCCAACGTCCTGACTTTC; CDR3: CASSPTQGQIAGANVLTF
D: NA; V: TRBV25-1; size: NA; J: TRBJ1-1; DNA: TGTGCCAGCAGTGAATTCGTGGGTGCGACTGAAGCTTTCTTT; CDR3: CASSEFVGATEAFF
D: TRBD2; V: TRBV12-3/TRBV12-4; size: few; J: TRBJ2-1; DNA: TGTGCCAGCAGGCCCGGACTAGCGGGGGGCTACAATGAGCAGTTCTTC; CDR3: CASRPGLAGGYNEQFF
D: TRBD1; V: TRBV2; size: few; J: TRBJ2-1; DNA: TGTGCCAGCAGAGAACAGGGGACAAGCTACAATGAGCAGTTCTTC; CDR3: CASREQGTSYNEQFF
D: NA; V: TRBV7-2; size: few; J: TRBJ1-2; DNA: TGTGCCAGCACCCAAAGCACTGGCTACACCTTC; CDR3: CASTQSTGYTF
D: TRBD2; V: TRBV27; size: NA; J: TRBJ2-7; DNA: TGTGCCAGCAGTCCTGGGGGGGTTCAGCAGTACTTC; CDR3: CASSPGGVQQYF
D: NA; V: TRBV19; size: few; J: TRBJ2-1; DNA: TGTGCCAGTAGTGCTCTAGCGATCAGCTACAATGAGCAGTTCTTC; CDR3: CASSALAISYNEQFF
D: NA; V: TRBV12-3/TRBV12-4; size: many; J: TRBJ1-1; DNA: TGTGCCAGCAGTTTAACGGTACGAGTGGGCACTGAAGCTTTCTTT; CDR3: CASSLTVRVGTEAFF
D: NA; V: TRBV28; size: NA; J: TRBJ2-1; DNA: TGTGCCAGCAGTCCACTCAGGGGAGCCCGGGGTGATGAGCAGTTCTTC; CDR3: CASSPLRGARGDEQFF
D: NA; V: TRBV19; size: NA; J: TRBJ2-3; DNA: TGTGCCAGTAGTATCTTGGGTTCGGGGACAGATACGCAGTATTTT; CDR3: CASSILGSGTDTQYF
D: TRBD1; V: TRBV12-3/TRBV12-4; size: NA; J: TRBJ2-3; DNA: TGTGCCACCATGAGGGGGCTCGACACAGATACGCAGTATTTT; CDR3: CATMRGLDTDTQYF